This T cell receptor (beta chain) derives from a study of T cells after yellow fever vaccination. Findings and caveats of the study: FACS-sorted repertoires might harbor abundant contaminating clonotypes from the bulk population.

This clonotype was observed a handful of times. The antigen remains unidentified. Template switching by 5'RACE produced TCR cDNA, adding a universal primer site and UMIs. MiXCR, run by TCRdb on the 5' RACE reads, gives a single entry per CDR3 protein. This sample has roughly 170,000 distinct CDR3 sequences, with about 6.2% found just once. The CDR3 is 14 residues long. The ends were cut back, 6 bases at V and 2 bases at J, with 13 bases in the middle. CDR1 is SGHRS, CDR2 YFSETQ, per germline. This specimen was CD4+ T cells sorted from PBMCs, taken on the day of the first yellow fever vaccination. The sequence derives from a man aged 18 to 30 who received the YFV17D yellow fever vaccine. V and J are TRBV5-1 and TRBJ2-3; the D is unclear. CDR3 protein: CASISGWPTDTQYF. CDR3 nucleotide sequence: TGCGCCAGCATCTCGGGCTGGCCCACAGATACGCAGTATTTT.